Below, one TCR beta chain is given with its context. Patients had chemo-refractory metastatic non-small-cell lung cancer and received focal radiation plus CTLA-4 blockade that used ipilimumab. The data were obtained in a study of radiotherapy plus CTLA-4 blockade in lung cancer. The table came from immunoSEQ multiplex PCR; TCRdb's copy has only in-frame clones and leaves some out. The data hold about 62,000 clones, with approximately 79% observed a single time. Trimming removed 2 bases from V and 6 bases from J, with 19 bases in between. Germline CDR1 and CDR2: MNHEY and SVGAGI. The CDR3 is made up of 16 amino acids.

Sequences were derived from peripheral blood, sampled from a patient treated with radiotherapy plus ipilimumab. This rearrangement joins TRBV6-5 to TRBJ1-2; D is perhaps TRBD1 (5 bases). The source of this sequence is a human donor with non-small cell lung cancer who had a complete response to radiotherapy plus ipilimumab. The CDR3 reads CASSYGVSIQAHGYTF. The CDR3 DNA reads TGTGCCAGCAGTTACGGGGTCTCAATACAGGCGCATGGCTACACCTTC.